This TCR beta chain stems from a study of cytomegalovirus exposure and HLA in healthy donors. Background on the study: There were some 380 genotyped donors. Of these, 81% fell in the genetic ancestry cluster associated with self-reported Caucasian donors.

This clone was recorded only once. Use of 60 Vbeta and 13 Jbeta primers characterized the PCR. Here immunoSEQ multiplex PCR was the method, and the copy in TCRdb shows in-frame clones only, minus some. The sample has tens of thousands of clones, 70% to 80% seen once. The germline V gene has CDR1 WNHNN and CDR2 SYGVQD (reference sequence). With 8 bases removed from V and 2 bases from J, the gap between germline ends came to 10 bases. The length of the CDR3 is 13 residues. The specimen was PBMCs. This TCR came from a man aged 50 or older in good health and CMV-seronegative. The J gene is TRBJ2-1, the V gene TRBV10-1, with D hard to call. This CDR3 reads CASSAQTYNEQFF. The CDR3 coding sequence is TGCGCCAGCTCAGCGCAGACCTACAATGAGCAGTTCTTC.